The 16 T cell receptor beta chains reported below all come from one sample, sequenced in a study of T cell changes during pregnancy in multiple sclerosis. TCRdb's table, derived via immunoSEQ multiplex PCR, lists solely in-frame clones and lacks some. This sample has under 85,000 clones, with around 91% found just once. The sample was peripheral blood, taken in the third trimester of pregnancy. Source of these receptors: a female donor in good health, enrolled as a control in a pregnancy study.

The chain recombines TRBV28 with TRBJ2-7; TRBD2 agrees at 8 bases. Germline trimming cut 5 bases from V and 4 bases from J; bases unmatched to any gene: 13. The CDR3 is 16 residues long. Germline lookup yields CDR1 MDHEN and CDR2 SYDVKM. The CDR3 nucleotides are TGTGCCAGCAGTCCCACCCTCGGGGGGGGCATGTACGAGCAGTACTTC. It yields the protein CASSPTLGGGMYEQYF.

The chain combines TRBV4-1 with TRBJ1-3; TRBD1 agrees at 7 bases. CDR1 MGHRA and CDR2 YSYEKL come from the germline V gene. V was pared by 4 bases and J by 0 bases, with 21 bases of the junction left unmatched. This CDR3 has 21 amino acids. This chain's CDR3 is CASSPPSRGQVIFSSGNTIYF. In DNA form, the CDR3 reads TGCGCCAGCAGCCCCCCAAGTCGCGGACAGGTCATCTTTAGCTCTGGAAACACCATATATTTT.

The chain has TRBV27 and TRBJ2-7, with D possibly being TRBD2 (6 bases). Trimming pared 5 bases from V and 5 bases from J, leaving 16 bases between. Germline values: CDR1 MNHEY, CDR2 SMNVEV (reference sequence). CDR3 length: 14 residues. The CDR3, as DNA: TGTGCCAGCAGTCCTCTAGCGTTCCTCCACGAGCAGTACTTC. Its protein product is CASSPLAFLHEQYF.

This rearrangement joins TRBV5-4 to TRBJ1-2; tentatively, D is TRBD1 (6 bases). V lost 4 bases to trimming and J lost 4 bases, with 20 bases between them. This CDR3 has 16 residues. Germline CDR1 is SGHNT and CDR2 is YYREEE (reference sequence). CDR3 in amino acids: CASSGYTQGLAYGYTF. CDR3 sequence (DNA): TGTGCCAGCAGCGGATATACCCAGGGGCTGGCCTATGGCTACACCTTC. Full variable domain (missing parts from reference TRBV5-4 and TRBJ1-2): ETGVTQSPTHLIKTRGQQVTLRCSSQSGHNTVSWYQQALGQGPQFIFQYYREEENGRGNFPPRFSGLQFPNYSSELNVNALELDDSALYLCASSGYTQGLAYGYTFGSGTRLTVV.

This clone was observed a few times. V usage is TRBV7-9 and J usage is TRBJ1-2; 7 nucleotides agree with TRBD1. The CDR3 loop spans 15 amino acids. CDR1 and CDR2 (germline): SEHNR, FQNEAQ (reference sequence). V lost 5 bases, J lost 0 bases, and 6 bases stayed unmatched. In nucleotides, the CDR3 is TGTGCCAGCAGCGTGGACAGGCTCACTAACTATGGCTACACCTTC. Amino acid sequence: CASSVDRLTNYGYTF.

The rearrangement joins TRBV4-3 to TRBJ1-4, with D uncertain. V shed 3 bases and J shed 1 base, with 21 bases lying between them. In germline, CDR1 is LGHNA, CDR2 YSLEER. This CDR3 spans 19 amino acids. The CDR3 DNA reads as TGCGCCAGCAGCCAGAGCCCCTTACCTACTGGAGTAACTAATGAAAAACTGTTTTTT. Amino acid sequence: CASSQSPLPTGVTNEKLFF.

The genes are TRBV6-5 and TRBJ2-2; a weak D match, TRBD2 (6 bases). Germline CDR1 is MNHEY and CDR2 is SVGAGI. The CDR3 totals 13 residues. V was trimmed by 10 bases and J by 0 bases, leaving 9 bases between them. CDR3 nucleotide sequence: TGTGCCACATGGGGGGCGAACACCGGGGAGCTGTTTTTT. It encodes CATWGANTGELFF.

The rearrangement joins TRBV5-1 to TRBJ1-2, with 8 bases matching TRBD1. The germline gives CDR1 SGHRS, CDR2 YFSETQ. The trim removed 4 bases at V and 3 bases at J, leaving 17 bases unmatched. The CDR3 length is 18 residues. The CDR3 sequence: CASSSTGGTRVLYYGYTF. The DNA of the CDR3 is TGCGCCAGCAGCAGTACAGGGGGGACCAGAGTCTTATACTATGGCTACACCTTC.

The V gene is TRBV9, the J gene TRBJ2-1; 7 positions agree with TRBD2. There are 16 residues in the CDR3. V lost 4 bases to trimming and J lost 9 bases; unmatched junction nucleotides: 16. Germline lookup yields CDR1 SGDLS and CDR2 YYNGEE. The CDR3 DNA sequence: TGTGCCAGCAGCCCCCCCGCGACTAGCCAACTCGGTGAGCAGTTCTTC. Amino acids: CASSPPATSQLGEQFF.

This clone turned up a few times. The rearrangement joins TRBV6-5 to TRBJ1-6, with D hard to call. The V end lost 5 bases, the J end lost 7 bases, and 9 bases lay between the germline ends. There are 13 residues in the CDR3. The germline V gene encodes CDR1 MNHEY and CDR2 SVGAGI. Here the CDR3 DNA reads TGTGCCAGCAGTCTAACGCCGAATTCACCCCTCCACTTT. Amino acid sequence: CASSLTPNSPLHF.

V usage is TRBV2 and J usage is TRBJ2-1; 8 bases match TRBD1. J was trimmed by 7 bases and V by 6 bases; bases with no gene match: 5. CDR1 is SNHLY, CDR2 FYNNEI, per germline. The CDR3 extends over 13 amino acids. CDR3 bases: TGTGCCAGCAGAAGACAGGGGCGAAATGAGCAGTTCTTC. Translation: CASRRQGRNEQFF. The whole variable domain, remainder taken from reference TRBV2 and TRBJ2-1, is EPEVTQTPSHQVTQMGQEVILRCVPISNHLYFYWYRQILGQKVEFLVSFYNNEISEKSEIFDDQFSVERPDGSNFTLKIRSTKLEDSAMYFCASRRQGRNEQFFGPGTRLTVL.

This clone was seen just once. One end of the junction does not line up with germline, which may come from a read error. The chain links TRBV15 to TRBJ1-1, with D tentatively TRBD1 (5 bases). Per germline, CDR1 LNHNV and CDR2 YYDKDF (reference sequence). CDR3 length equals 16 residues. The CDR3 region is CATSGEILGRVPEAFF. The CDR3 nucleotides are TGTGCCACCAGCGGAGAGATCTTGGGGCGCGTCCCTGAAGCTTTCTTT. The full variable domain, rest sourced from reference TRBV15 and TRBJ1-1, is DAMVIQNPRYQVTQFGKPVTLSCSQTLNHNVMYWYQQKSSQAPKLLFHYYDKDFNNEADTPDNFQSRRPNTSFCFLDIRSPGLGDTAMYLCATSGEILGRVPEAFFGQGTRLTVV.

V gene TRBV6-1 combines with J gene TRBJ2-5, with 7 bases matching TRBD1. J was trimmed by 5 bases and V by 3 bases; bases with no gene match: 15. This CDR3 has 17 amino acids. CDR1 is MNHNS, CDR2 SASEGT, per germline. The DNA of the CDR3 is TGTGCCAGCAGTGAGAAGACAGGGTCCCCCATCAGGGAGACCCAGTACTTC. The encoded protein is CASSEKTGSPIRETQYF.

This clone was observed a few times. The rearrangement uses TRBV4-2 and TRBJ1-1; 7 bases map to TRBD1. Germline trimming cut 0 bases from V and 11 bases from J; bases unmatched to any gene: 9. The CDR3 contains 14 residues. In germline, CDR1 is LGHNA, CDR2 YNFKEQ. DNA for the CDR3: TGTGCCAGCAGCCAAGATAGACAGGGTGGGGAGGCTTTCTTT. Translation gives CASSQDRQGGEAFF.

The CDR3 bases are TGTGCCAGCTCACCGGGACTAGCGGGGGGGGACGAGCAGTACTTC. The encoded protein is CASSPGLAGGDEQYF. The rearrangement joins TRBV18 to TRBJ2-7, with 16 bases aligning to TRBD2. In germline, CDR1 is KGHSH, CDR2 LQKENI. V lost 3 bases, J lost 5 bases, and 1 base stayed unmatched. This CDR3 has 15 amino acids.

DNA of the CDR3: TGCGCCAGCAGCCAAGGAATAAAGCGGGGCAGGTCCTACAATGAGCAGTTCTTC. Residues: CASSQGIKRGRSYNEQFF. The chain carries TRBV4-3 and TRBJ2-1; 7 bases match TRBD2. The V gene end was trimmed by 1 base and the J gene end by 1 base; junction bases not matched to a gene: 10. This CDR3 has 18 amino acids. The V gene's germline CDR1 is LGHNA and CDR2 YSLEER.